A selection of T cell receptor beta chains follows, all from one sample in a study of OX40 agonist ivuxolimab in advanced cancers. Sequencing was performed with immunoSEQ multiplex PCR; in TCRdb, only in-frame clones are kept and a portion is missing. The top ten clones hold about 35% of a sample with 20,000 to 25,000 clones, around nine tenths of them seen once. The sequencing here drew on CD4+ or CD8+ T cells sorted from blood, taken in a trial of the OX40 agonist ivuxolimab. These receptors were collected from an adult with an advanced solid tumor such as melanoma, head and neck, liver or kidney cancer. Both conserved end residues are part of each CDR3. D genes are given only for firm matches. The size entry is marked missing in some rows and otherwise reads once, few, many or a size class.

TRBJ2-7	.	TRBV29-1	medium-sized	TGCAGCGTTGCGGCCGGCGGGTTCTCCTACGAGCAGTACTTC	CSVAAGGFSYEQYF
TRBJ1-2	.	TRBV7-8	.	TGTGCCAGCAGCTTAGGGGGGGCCGATTTTTTAAATGGCTACACCTTC	CASSLGGADFLNGYTF
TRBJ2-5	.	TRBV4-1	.	TGCGCCAGCAGCCAAGAGGCATCGGCATTCCAAGAGACCCAGTACTTC	CASSQEASAFQETQYF
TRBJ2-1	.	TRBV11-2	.	TGTGCCAGCAGCATCACTAGAACCTACAATGAGCAGTTCTTC	CASSITRTYNEQFF
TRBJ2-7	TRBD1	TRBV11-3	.	TGTGCCAGCAGCTTGGGACAGGGAGAATACGAGCAGTACTTC	CASSLGQGEYEQYF
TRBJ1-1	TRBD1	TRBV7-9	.	TGTGCCAGCAGCGGACAGGGCTTAAAGGGGAACACTGAAGCTTTCTTT	CASSGQGLKGNTEAFF
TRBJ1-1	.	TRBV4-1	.	TGCGCCAGCAGCCAAGATGGGACAAGTGAAGCTTTCTTT	CASSQDGTSEAFF
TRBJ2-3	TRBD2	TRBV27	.	TGTGCCAGCAGCCCGGAGACTAGCGGGAGTGGGGGTACGCAGTATTTT	CASSPETSGSGGTQYF
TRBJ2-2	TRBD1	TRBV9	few	TGTGCCAGCTCGGAAGACAGGGCATACACCGGGGAGCTGTTTTTT	CASSEDRAYTGELFF
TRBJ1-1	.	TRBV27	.	TGTGCCAGCAGTTTATCGGGGCTTACTGAAGCTTTCTTT	CASSLSGLTEAFF
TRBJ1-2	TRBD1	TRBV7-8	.	TGTGCCAGCAGCCCAACCCGAACAGGGGACTATGGCTACACCTTC	CASSPTRTGDYGYTF
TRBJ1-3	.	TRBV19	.	TGTGCCAGTAGTGGAGACAGGTCCAACCCTATTAATCCTGGAAACACCATATATTTT	CASSGDRSNPINPGNTIYF
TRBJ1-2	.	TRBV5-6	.	TGTGCCAGCAGCCCACCGACAGCTCGTGGTCACTATGGCTACACCTTC	CASSPPTARGHYGYTF
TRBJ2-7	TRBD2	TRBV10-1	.	TGCGCCAGCAGCCGGGACTACACCTACGAGCAGTACTTC	CASSRDYTYEQYF
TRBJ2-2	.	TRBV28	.	TGTGCCAGCAGTTTTCGGGTCTACCTCTCCGGGGAGCTGTTTTTT	CASSFRVYLSGELFF
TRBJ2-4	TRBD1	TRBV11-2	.	TGTGCCAGCAGCCGGACGACAGGGTCTGGAAACATTCAGTACTTC	CASSRTTGSGNIQYF
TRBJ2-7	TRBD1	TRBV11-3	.	TGTGCCAGCAGCTTGGAAAGGGACAGTTCCTACGAGCAGTACTTC	CASSLERDSSYEQYF
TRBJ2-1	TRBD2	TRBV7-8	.	TGTGCCAGCAGCTCGGGACTAACAAACTACAATGAGCAGTTCTTC	CASSSGLTNYNEQFF
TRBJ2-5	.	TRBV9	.	TGTGCCAGCAGCGTCGGCGGGATGACCCTGGGGGAGACCCAGTACTTC	CASSVGGMTLGETQYF
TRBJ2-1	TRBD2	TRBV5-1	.	TGCGCCAGCAGCGGGGCGGGAGGGTCGGATGAGCAGTTCTTC	CASSGAGGSDEQFF
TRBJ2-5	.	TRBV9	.	TGTGCCAGCAGCGTAGGGAGGAGCTTATCCCAAGAGACCCAGTACTTC	CASSVGRSLSQETQYF
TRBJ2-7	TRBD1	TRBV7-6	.	TGTGCCAGCAGTCCCGGGTTGGGGACAGGGGTAGGCGAGCAGTACTTC	CASSPGLGTGVGEQYF
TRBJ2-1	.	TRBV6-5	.	TGTGCCAGCAGCTTGACGGCGAGCTCCTACAATGAGCAGTTCTTC	CASSLTASSYNEQFF
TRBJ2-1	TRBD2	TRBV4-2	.	TGTGCCAGCAGCCAAGTTGCGGGAGGACCCTACAATGAGCAGTTCTTC	CASSQVAGGPYNEQFF
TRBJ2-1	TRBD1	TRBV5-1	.	TGCGCCAGCAGCCCGGACAGGAGCTCCTACAATGAGCAGTTCTTC	CASSPDRSSYNEQFF
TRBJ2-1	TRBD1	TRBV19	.	TGTGCCAGTAGTACCTGGGACAGCTCCAATGAGCAGTTCTTC	CASSTWDSSNEQFF
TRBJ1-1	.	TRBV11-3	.	TGTGCCAGCAGCTTACAGGGTGGCACTGAAGCTTTCTTT	CASSLQGGTEAFF
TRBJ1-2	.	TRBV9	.	TGTGCCAGCAGCGTATTCCGGGAAGCAAACTATGGCTACACCTTC	CASSVFREANYGYTF
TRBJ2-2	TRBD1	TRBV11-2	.	TGTGCCAGCAGCTTCGGGCAGGGGGCGACCGGGGAGCTGTTTTTT	CASSFGQGATGELFF
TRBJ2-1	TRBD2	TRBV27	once	TGTGCCAGCAGTTGGACTAGCGGGAGATACAATGAGCAGTTCTTC	CASSWTSGRYNEQFF
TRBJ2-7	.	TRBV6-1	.	TGTGCCAGCAGTGAAAGGGGGTGGAGTGGCTACGAGCAGTACTTC	CASSERGWSGYEQYF
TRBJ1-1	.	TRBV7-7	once	TGTGCCAGCAGCCCGGTAGGAGCTGAAGCTTTCTTT	CASSPVGAEAFF
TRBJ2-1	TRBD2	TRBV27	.	TGTGCCAGCAGGCCGGGACTACGACAAAATGAGCAGTTCTTC	CASRPGLRQNEQFF
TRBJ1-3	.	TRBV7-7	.	TGTGCCAGCAGCTTAGGCCGAGGCTCTGGAAACACCATATATTTT	CASSLGRGSGNTIYF
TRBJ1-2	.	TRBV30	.	TGTGCCTGGAGTGTTTCGGACGGGGAATCGGATGGCTACACCTTC	CAWSVSDGESDGYTF
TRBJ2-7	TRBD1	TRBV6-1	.	TGTGCCAGCAGTGAGCGGCGACAGGGGGCGTTCCACGAGCAGTACTTC	CASSERRQGAFHEQYF
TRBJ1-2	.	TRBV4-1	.	TGCGCCAGCAGCCAAGATTCGGGTTACTATGGCTACACCTTC	CASSQDSGYYGYTF
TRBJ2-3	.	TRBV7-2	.	TGTGCCAGCAGCCCCGGCGGGGGCTGGGGCACAGATACGCAGTATTTT	CASSPGGGWGTDTQYF
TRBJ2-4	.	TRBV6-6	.	TGTGCCAGCAGGGGATTACGGGACGGCAAAAACATTCAGTACTTC	CASRGLRDGKNIQYF
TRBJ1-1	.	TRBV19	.	TGTGCCAGTAGTATAGTAGGAGGGGCGAACACTGAAGCTTTCTTT	CASSIVGGANTEAFF
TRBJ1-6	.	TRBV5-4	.	TGTGCCAGCAGCGTCGGGTTGGGAAAGATTTCACCCCTCCACTTT	CASSVGLGKISPLHF
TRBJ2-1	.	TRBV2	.	TGTGCCAGCAGTAGGAGACAGTCCTACAATGAGCAGTTCTTC	CASSRRQSYNEQFF
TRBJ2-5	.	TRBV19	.	TGTGCCAGTTCACTAAGGGGGGCTGGTGAGACCCAGTACTTC	CASSLRGAGETQYF
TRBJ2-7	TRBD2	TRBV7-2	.	TGTGCCAGCAGCCTTCTAGCGGGAGGGCACTCCTACGAGCAGTACTTC	CASSLLAGGHSYEQYF
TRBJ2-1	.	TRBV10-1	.	TGCGCCAGCAGCGAACATCTAGCTTCGGCCTACAATGAGCAGTTCTTC	CASSEHLASAYNEQFF
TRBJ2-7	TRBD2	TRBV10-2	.	TGCGCCAGCAGTGAGGGACTAGCGCACTACGAGCAGTACTTC	CASSEGLAHYEQYF
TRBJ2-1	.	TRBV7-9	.	TGTGCCAGCAGCCCCCCCTTCGGGAATGAGCAGTTCTTC	CASSPPFGNEQFF
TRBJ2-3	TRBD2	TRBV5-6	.	TGTGCCAGCAGCCCCGGGACTAGCGGGATTATAGATACGCAGTATTTT	CASSPGTSGIIDTQYF
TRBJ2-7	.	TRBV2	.	TGTGCCAGCGTCGGGCCCGGGAGTCCCTACGAGCAGTACTTC	CASVGPGSPYEQYF
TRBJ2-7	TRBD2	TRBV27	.	TGTGCCAGCAGCCCCACTAGCGGCGCCTACGAGCAGTACTTC	CASSPTSGAYEQYF
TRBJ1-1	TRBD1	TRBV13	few	TGTGCCAGCAGCTTGCTAACAGGGGAGACTGAAGCTTTCTTT	CASSLLTGETEAFF